Each of the 21 T cell receptor beta chains below was sequenced from the same sample in a study of blood T cell repertoires in COVID-19. Produced via immunoSEQ multiplex PCR; TCRdb's table is partial and in-frame only. The table shows more than 200,000 clones, with 70% to 85% occurring only once. The source material was PBMCs or T cells enriched from blood (not recorded which). These receptors were collected from a man aged 55 to 70 who had recovered from COVID-19.

This clone was recorded a few times. The V call is TRBV19, the J call TRBJ1-5; D uncertain. The V gene's germline CDR1 is LNHDA and CDR2 SQIVND (reference sequence). The V end lost 1 base, the J end lost 7 bases, and 8 bases lay between the germline ends. CDR3 length: 13 amino acids. The CDR3 region is CASSIGAVQPQHF. The CDR3 DNA is TGTGCCAGTAGTATAGGGGCAGTCCAGCCCCAGCATTTT.

The chain couples TRBV6-1 to TRBJ1-1; D may be TRBD1 (6 bases). This CDR3 spans 15 amino acids. Germline CDR1 and CDR2: MNHNS and SASEGT. Trimming took 2 bases from V and 2 from J, leaving 12 bases between them. The CDR3 here is CASSETGRGNTEAFF. The CDR3 DNA follows: TGTGCCAGCAGTGAAACGGGCAGGGGCAACACTGAAGCTTTCTTT.

This chain links TRBV7-2 with TRBJ1-1, with TRBD1 matching over 7 bases. V trimming: 6 bases; J trimming: 0 bases; junction bases outside the gene matches: 4. Per germline, CDR1 SGHTA and CDR2 FQGNSA. The CDR3 spans 14 residues. CDR3 in amino acids: CASRRDRLNTEAFF. The CDR3 coding sequence is TGTGCCAGCAGGAGGGACAGACTGAACACTGAAGCTTTCTTT.

This chain joins TRBV7-2 and TRBJ1-1; D gene uncertain. There are 13 residues in the CDR3. Germline values: CDR1 SGHTA, CDR2 FQGNSA. Trimming took 6 bases from V and 0 from J, leaving 8 bases between them. The CDR3 region is CASRRHLNTEAFF. For the CDR3, the DNA is TGTGCCAGCAGACGACACCTGAACACTGAAGCTTTCTTT.

This chain joins TRBV19 and TRBJ2-1; 7 positions match TRBD1. V was pared by 6 bases and J by 7 bases, with 9 bases of the junction left unmatched. This CDR3 has 14 residues. From germline, CDR1 is LNHDA and CDR2 SQIVND (reference sequence). CDR3: CASSHSGTENEQFF. As DNA, the CDR3 is TGTGCCAGTAGCCATTCCGGGACAGAAAATGAGCAGTTCTTC.

The rearrangement joins TRBV5-6 to TRBJ2-1; weak D call: TRBD1 (6 bases). The CDR3 extends over 15 amino acids. Germline values: CDR1 SGHDT, CDR2 YYEEEE. The germline V and J ends were trimmed by 3 bases and 4 bases, with 14 bases remaining between them. The CDR3 coding sequence is TGTGCCAGCAGCTCTTGGGGGACACAGTACAATGAGCAGTTCTTC. This sequence encodes CASSSWGTQYNEQFF. The variable domain in full, completed from reference TRBV5-6 and TRBJ2-1, reads DAGVTQSPTHLIKTRGQQVTLRCSPKSGHDTVSWYQQALGQGPQFIFQYYEEEERQRGNFPDRFSGHQFPNYSSELNVNALLLGDSALYLCASSSWGTQYNEQFFGPGTRLTVL.

V usage is TRBV6-5 and J usage is TRBJ2-7; D ambiguous. CDR1 and CDR2 (germline): MNHEY, SVGAGI. Trimming shortened V by 7 bases and J by 0 bases, and 7 bases separated the two germline ends. The CDR3 is 12 residues long. The chain's CDR3 is CASMYSSYEQYF. DNA of the CDR3: TGTGCCAGCATGTACAGCTCCTACGAGCAGTACTTC.

This rearrangement joins TRBV27 to TRBJ2-3; D is perhaps TRBD2 (6 bases). The CDR3 consists of 15 residues. Germline lookup yields CDR1 MNHEY and CDR2 SMNVEV (reference sequence). Trimming took 7 bases from V and 5 from J, leaving 19 bases between them. The CDR3, as DNA: TGTGCCAGCACCCCCGGGGGAAGACGCGGAGATACGCAGTATTTT. Translation: CASTPGGRRGDTQYF.

CDR3 DNA sequence: TGCGCCAGCAGCCAAGATAGGGACAGCGTCTATGGCTACACCTTC. Translated, it gives CASSQDRDSVYGYTF. This chain connects TRBV4-3 to TRBJ1-2; TRBD1 agrees at 7 bases. V trimming: 0 bases; J trimming: 4 bases; junction bases outside the gene matches: 5. The germline gives CDR1 LGHNA, CDR2 YSLEER. This CDR3 region has 15 residues.

CDR3 coding DNA: TGTGCCAGCAGCCTCGGGACAAATGAAAAACTGTTTTTT. Its protein product is CASSLGTNEKLFF. J is TRBJ1-4 and V is TRBV7-9, with D tentatively TRBD1 (6 bases). Per germline, CDR1 SEHNR and CDR2 FQNEAQ (reference sequence). V dropped 5 bases and J dropped 5 bases, with 9 bases sitting between them. This CDR3 has 13 residues.

This sequence joins TRBV7-3 and TRBJ1-1; 9 bases match TRBD1. CDR3 length: 13 residues. Trimming took 2 bases from V and 5 from J; bases not matched to a gene: 0. CDR1 is SGHTA, CDR2 FQGTGA, per germline. CDR3 sequence: CASSLGQGTEAFF. The CDR3 DNA follows: TGTGCCAGCAGCTTAGGACAGGGGACTGAAGCTTTCTTT.

The chain is built from TRBV6-1 and TRBJ1-6; the D gene is possibly TRBD1 (6 bases). The CDR3 consists of 14 residues. Germline lookup yields CDR1 MNHNS and CDR2 SASEGT. The V and J ends lost 7 bases and 5 bases respectively, with 12 bases between them. This CDR3 reads CASTQGGDNSPLHF. The CDR3 region has the DNA TGTGCCAGCACTCAAGGGGGTGATAATTCACCCCTCCACTTT.

This sequence joins TRBV15 and TRBJ1-5, with TRBD1 matching 8 bases. V lost 3 bases, J lost 4 bases, and 2 bases stayed unmatched. CDR3 length: 14 residues. Germline V gives CDR1 LNHNV, CDR2 YYDKDF (reference sequence). Written as DNA, the CDR3 is TGTGCCACCAGCAGGGACAGGGTAAATCAGCCCCAGCATTTT. This encodes CATSRDRVNQPQHF.

V usage is TRBV5-1 and J usage is TRBJ1-5, with 9 bases lining up with TRBD1. The CDR3 runs 15 residues. V dropped 4 bases and J dropped 6; count of bases not matched to a gene: 8. CDR1 and CDR2 (germline): SGHRS, YFSETQ. The CDR3 region has the DNA TGCGCCAGCAGCCCCGGGACAGGGTTGGCTCAGCCCCAGCATTTT. Translating it yields CASSPGTGLAQPQHF.

The sample holds a few counts of this clone. This sequence joins TRBV30 and TRBJ1-4; 12 bases fit TRBD1. Germline V gene data show CDR1 as GTSNPN and CDR2 as SVGIG (reference sequence). V was pared by 6 bases and J by 7 bases, with 21 bases of the junction left unmatched. The CDR3 totals 19 residues. CDR3 in DNA: TGTGCCTGTGATCTAGTGTCCGGGACAGGGGGCGCGATCTCTGAAAAACTGTTTTTT. Its protein is CACDLVSGTGGAISEKLFF.

Here the CDR3 reads CASSPGQLYGYTF. The CDR3 DNA reads as TGCGCCAGCAGCCCTGGACAGCTCTATGGCTACACCTTC. The chain is built from TRBV5-1 and TRBJ1-2; weak D call: TRBD1 (6 bases). Germline values: CDR1 SGHRS, CDR2 YFSETQ. V lost 4 bases, J lost 4 bases, and 11 bases lay in between. There are 13 residues in the CDR3.

Of note for this clone: Other DNA sequences in the sample encode the same CDR3. This chain uses TRBV11-2 with TRBJ1-1; perhaps TRBD1 as D (5 bases). Germline loops: CDR1 SGHAT, CDR2 FQNNGV. CDR3 length: 13 amino acids. Deletions cut 5 bases from V and 3 bases from J, with 10 bases between. CDR3 sequence reads: CASSLDRDTEAFF. CDR3 in DNA: TGTGCCAGCAGCCTTGACAGAGACACTGAAGCTTTCTTT.

As DNA, the CDR3 is TGTGCCAGCAGTTACTCGGCTTGGGAGTTAAGCTACACCTTC. Protein: CASSYSAWELSYTF. V is TRBV6-2 or TRBV6-3 and J is TRBJ1-2, with D unresolved. Per the germline V gene, CDR1 is MNHEY and CDR2 is SVGEGT. V gave up 0 bases and J gave up 9 bases, with 14 bases separating them. The CDR3 is 14 residues long.

This clone was detected a few times. The rearrangement joins TRBV7-9 to TRBJ2-1; 9 nucleotides line up with TRBD2. The ends lost 8 bases at V and 4 bases at J; junction bases unmatched: 9. The CDR3 extends over 15 amino acids. Germline lookup yields CDR1 SEHNR and CDR2 FQNEAQ (reference sequence). For the CDR3, the DNA is TGTGCCAGCCACCCTTTTAGCGGGGGTTACAATGAGCAGTTCTTC. It codes for CASHPFSGGYNEQFF.

The rearrangement joins TRBV12-3 or TRBV12-4 to TRBJ1-1, with D hard to call. Trimming pared 6 bases from V and 4 bases from J, leaving 12 bases between. The CDR3 loop spans 13 amino acids. The DNA for the CDR3 is TGTGCCAGCAGCAGCGAGAGTGTCACTGAAGCTTTCTTT. Translated, it gives CASSSESVTEAFF.

The chain carries TRBV5-4 and TRBJ2-1, with D maybe TRBD2 (7 bases). V gave up 10 bases and J gave up 4 bases, with 21 bases separating them. This CDR3 is 15 amino acids long. Germline values: CDR1 SGHNT, CDR2 YYREEE (reference sequence). CDR3 sequence (DNA): TGTGCCGCCGGTACGGCGGGGGCCCTATACAATGAGCAGTTCTTC. Amino acids: CAAGTAGALYNEQFF.